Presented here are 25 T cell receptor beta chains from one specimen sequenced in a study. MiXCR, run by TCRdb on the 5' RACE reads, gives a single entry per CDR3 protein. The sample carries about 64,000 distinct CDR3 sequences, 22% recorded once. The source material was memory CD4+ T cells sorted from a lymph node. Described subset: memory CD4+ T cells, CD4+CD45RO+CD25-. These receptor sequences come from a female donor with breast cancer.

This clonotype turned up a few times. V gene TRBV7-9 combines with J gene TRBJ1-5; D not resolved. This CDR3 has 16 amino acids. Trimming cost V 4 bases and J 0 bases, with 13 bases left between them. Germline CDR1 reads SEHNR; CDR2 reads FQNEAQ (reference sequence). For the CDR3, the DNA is TGTGCCAGCAGCTCCTCCTTACGGGGTAGCAATCAGCCCCAGCATTTT. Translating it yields CASSSSLRGSNQPQHF.

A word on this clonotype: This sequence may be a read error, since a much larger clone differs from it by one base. The CDR3 is CASSGGLAGGPQYF. The CDR3 DNA reads TGCGCCAGCAGCGGGGGACTAGCGGGCGGTCCCCAGTACTTC. The chain combines TRBV5-1 with TRBJ2-5; 12 bases are shared with TRBD2. The CDR3 has 14 residues. V shed 4 bases, J shed 9 bases, and the junction held 7 bases outside the gene matches. Germline CDR1 SGHRS, CDR2 YFSETQ. The full variable domain, its missing parts supplied by reference TRBV5-1 and TRBJ2-5, is KAGVTQTPRYLIKTRGQQVTLSCSPISGHRSVSWYQQTPGQGLQFLFEYFSETQRNKGNFPGRFSGRQFSNSRSEMNVSTLELGDSALYLCASSGGLAGGPQYFGPGTRLLVL.

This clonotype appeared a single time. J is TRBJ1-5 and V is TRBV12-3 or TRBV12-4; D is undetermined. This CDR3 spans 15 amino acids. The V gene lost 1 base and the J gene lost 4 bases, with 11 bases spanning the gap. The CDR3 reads CASSLGGGGNQPQHF. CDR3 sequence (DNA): TGTGCCAGCAGTTTAGGGGGAGGCGGGAATCAGCCCCAGCATTTT.

The CDR3 loop is CASSPWTVYGYTF. The DNA for the CDR3 is TGTGCCAGCTCTCCTTGGACAGTCTATGGCTACACCTTC. V gene TRBV18 combines with J gene TRBJ1-2; D may be TRBD1 (6 bases). Trimming took 6 bases from V and 4 from J, leaving 12 bases between them. The germline V gene has CDR1 KGHSH and CDR2 LQKENI. CDR3 size: 13 residues.

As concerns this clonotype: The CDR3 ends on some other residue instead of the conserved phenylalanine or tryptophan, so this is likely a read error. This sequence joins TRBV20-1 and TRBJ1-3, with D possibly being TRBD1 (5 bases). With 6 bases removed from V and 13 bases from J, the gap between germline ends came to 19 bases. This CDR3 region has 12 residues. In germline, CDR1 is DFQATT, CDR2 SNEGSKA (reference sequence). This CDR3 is CSAAQDTEAIYV. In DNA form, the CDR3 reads TGCAGTGCCGCGCAGGACACTGAGGCGATATATGTT.

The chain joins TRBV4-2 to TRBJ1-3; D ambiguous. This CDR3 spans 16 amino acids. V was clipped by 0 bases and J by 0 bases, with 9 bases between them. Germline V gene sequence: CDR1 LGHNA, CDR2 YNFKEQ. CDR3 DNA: TGTGCCAGCAGCCAAGAGGGGAGTTCCTCTGGAAACACCATATATTTT. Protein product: CASSQEGSSSGNTIYF.

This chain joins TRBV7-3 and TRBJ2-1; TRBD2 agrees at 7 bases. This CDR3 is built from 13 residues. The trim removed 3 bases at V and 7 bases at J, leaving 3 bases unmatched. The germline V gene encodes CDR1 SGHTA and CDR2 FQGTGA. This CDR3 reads CASSFTSDNEQFF. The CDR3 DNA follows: TGTGCCAGCAGCTTTACTAGCGATAATGAGCAGTTCTTC.

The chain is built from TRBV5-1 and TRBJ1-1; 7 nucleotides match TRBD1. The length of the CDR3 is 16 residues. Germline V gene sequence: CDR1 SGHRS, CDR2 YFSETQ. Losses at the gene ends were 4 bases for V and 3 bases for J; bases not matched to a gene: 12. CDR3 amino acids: CASSPTPVGQDTEAFF. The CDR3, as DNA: TGCGCCAGCAGCCCTACCCCCGTCGGACAGGACACTGAAGCTTTCTTT.

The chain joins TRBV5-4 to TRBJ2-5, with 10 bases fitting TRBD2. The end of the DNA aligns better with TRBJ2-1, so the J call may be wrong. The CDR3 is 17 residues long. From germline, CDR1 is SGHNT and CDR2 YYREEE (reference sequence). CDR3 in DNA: TGTGCCAGCAGCTCGGGACTAGCGAGCTTTCCGGGGGAGACCCAGTTCTTC. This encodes CASSSGLASFPGETQFF.

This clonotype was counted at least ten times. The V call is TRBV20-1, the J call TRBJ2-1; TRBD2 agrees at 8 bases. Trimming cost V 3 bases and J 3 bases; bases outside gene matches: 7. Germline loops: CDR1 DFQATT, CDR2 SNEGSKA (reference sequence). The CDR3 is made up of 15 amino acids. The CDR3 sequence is CSASELAGLYNEQFF. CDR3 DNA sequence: TGCAGTGCTAGTGAGTTAGCGGGACTCTACAATGAGCAGTTCTTC.

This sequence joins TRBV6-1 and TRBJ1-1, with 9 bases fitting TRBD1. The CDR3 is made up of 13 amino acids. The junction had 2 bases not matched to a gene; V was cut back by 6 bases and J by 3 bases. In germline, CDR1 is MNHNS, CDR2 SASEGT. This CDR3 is CASRGQGDTEAFF. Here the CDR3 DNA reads TGTGCCAGCAGGGGACAGGGAGACACTGAAGCTTTCTTT.

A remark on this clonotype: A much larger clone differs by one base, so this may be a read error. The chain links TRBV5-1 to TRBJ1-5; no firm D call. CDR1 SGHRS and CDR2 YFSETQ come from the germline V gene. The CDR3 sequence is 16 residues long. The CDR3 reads CAISLGSGGGNQPQHF. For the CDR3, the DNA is TGCGCCATCAGCTTGGGGTCAGGAGGAGGTAATCAGCCCCAGCATTTT.

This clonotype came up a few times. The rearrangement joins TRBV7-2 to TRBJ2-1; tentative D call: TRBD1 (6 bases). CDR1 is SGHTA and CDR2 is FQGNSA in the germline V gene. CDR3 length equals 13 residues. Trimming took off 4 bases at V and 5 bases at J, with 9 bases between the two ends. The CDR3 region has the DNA TGTGCCAGCAGCTCCTACAGGGACAATGAGCAGTTCTTC. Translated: CASSSYRDNEQFF.

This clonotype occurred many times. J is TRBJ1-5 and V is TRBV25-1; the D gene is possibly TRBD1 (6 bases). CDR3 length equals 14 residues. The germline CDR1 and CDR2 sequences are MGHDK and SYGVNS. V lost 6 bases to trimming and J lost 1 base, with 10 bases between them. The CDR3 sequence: CASSRGGSNQPQHF. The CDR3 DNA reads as TGTGCCAGCAGCAGGGGAGGGAGCAATCAGCCCCAGCATTTT.

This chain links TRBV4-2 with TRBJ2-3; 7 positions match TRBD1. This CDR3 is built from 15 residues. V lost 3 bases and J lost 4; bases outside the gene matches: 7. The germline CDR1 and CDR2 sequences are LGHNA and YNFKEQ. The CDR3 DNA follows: TGTGCCAGCAGCCAGATAGGGGGCAGAGCAGATACGCAGTATTTT. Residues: CASSQIGGRADTQYF.

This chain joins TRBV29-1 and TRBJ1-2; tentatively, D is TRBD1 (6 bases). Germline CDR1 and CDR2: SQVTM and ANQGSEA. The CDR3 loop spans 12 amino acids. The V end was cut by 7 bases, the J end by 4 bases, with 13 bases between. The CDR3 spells CSAAGESYGYTF. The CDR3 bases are TGCAGCGCAGCAGGGGAAAGCTATGGCTACACCTTC.

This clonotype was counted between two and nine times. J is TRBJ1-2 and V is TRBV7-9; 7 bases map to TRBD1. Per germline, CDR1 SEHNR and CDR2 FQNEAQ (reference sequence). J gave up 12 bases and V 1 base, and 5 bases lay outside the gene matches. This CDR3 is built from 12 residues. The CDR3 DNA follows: TGTGCCAGCAGCTTAGACAGGGGCAAGAACACCTTC. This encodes CASSLDRGKNTF.

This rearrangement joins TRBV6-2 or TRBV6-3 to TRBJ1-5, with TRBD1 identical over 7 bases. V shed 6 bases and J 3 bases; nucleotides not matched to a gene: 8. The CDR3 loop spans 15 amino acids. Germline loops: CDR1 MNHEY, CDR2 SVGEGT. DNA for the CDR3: TGTGCCAGCAGAAGACAGGGCTTGTCCAATCAGCCCCAGCATTTT. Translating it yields CASRRQGLSNQPQHF.

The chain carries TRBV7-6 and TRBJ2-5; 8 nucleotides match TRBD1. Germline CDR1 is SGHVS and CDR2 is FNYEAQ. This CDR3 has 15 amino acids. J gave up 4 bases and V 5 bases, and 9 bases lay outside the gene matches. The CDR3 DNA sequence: TGTGCCAGCAGCCCTCTTAAAACAGGGGGAGAGACCCAGTACTTC. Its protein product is CASSPLKTGGETQYF.

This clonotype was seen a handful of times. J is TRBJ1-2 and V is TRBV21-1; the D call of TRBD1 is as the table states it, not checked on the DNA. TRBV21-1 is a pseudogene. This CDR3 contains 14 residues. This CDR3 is CASSKRQGARGYTF. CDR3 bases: TGTGCCAGCAGCAAAAGACAGGGGGCACGCGGCTACACCTTC.

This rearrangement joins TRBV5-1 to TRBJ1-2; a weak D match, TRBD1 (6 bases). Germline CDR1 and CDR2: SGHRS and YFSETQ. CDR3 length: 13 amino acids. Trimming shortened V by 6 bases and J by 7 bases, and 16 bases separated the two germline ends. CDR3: CASTQDSGLGYTF. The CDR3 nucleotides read TGCGCCAGCACTCAGGACAGTGGTCTTGGCTACACCTTC.

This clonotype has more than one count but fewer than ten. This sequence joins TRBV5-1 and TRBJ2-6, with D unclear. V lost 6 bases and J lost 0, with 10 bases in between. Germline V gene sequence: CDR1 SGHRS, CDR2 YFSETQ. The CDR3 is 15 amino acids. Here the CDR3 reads CASTWGSSGANVLTF. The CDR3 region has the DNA TGCGCCAGCACCTGGGGTAGCTCTGGGGCCAACGTCCTGACTTTC.

CDR3 sequence: CASSLGQYNEQFF. The CDR3 DNA follows: TGTGCCAGCAGCTTAGGACAGTACAATGAGCAGTTCTTC. J is TRBJ2-1 and V is TRBV7-2; a possible D gene is TRBD1 (5 bases). The CDR3 has 13 residues. Germline V gene data show CDR1 as SGHTA and CDR2 as FQGNSA. V lost 1 base and J 4 bases, leaving 5 bases between the germline ends.

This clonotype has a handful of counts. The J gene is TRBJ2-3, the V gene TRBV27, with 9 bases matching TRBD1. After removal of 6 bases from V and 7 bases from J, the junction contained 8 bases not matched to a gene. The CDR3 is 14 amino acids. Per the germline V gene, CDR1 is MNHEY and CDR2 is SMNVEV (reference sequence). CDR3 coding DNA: TGTGCCAGCAGAGACAGGGGGTTTACTTATACGCAGTATTTT. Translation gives CASRDRGFTYTQYF.

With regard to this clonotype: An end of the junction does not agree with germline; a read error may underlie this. CDR3: CASSSGTLLYGQYF. The CDR3 DNA is TGTGCCAGCAGCTCCGGGACTCTTTTGTACGGGCAGTACTTC. The chain combines TRBV5-5 with TRBJ2-7; maybe TRBD2 (6 bases). The CDR3 consists of 14 residues. Germline loops: CDR1 SGHKS, CDR2 YYEKEE (reference sequence).